The rows below give T cell receptor beta chains drawn from one sample of a study of T cell repertoires in cytomegalovirus infection. Antigens of these TCRs are unknown. TCRdb independently ran MiXCR on the reads; one entry per CDR3 protein. The sample yields about 890,000 distinct CDR3 sequences, around 32% seen once. Sample: cultured CD8+ T cells from PBMCs, taken from culture after CMV antigen stimulation. The receptors here all came from a human donor in good health (CMV status not recorded). Some clones in this sample may be carry-over from other donors' samples. The CDR3 runs from the conserved cysteine through the conserved F or W.

j_gene | v_gene | len | CDR3aa
TRBJ1-2 | TRBV6-6 | 14 | CASSYSPDNIGYTF
TRBJ2-7 | TRBV7-9 | 16 | CASSLDRGGASYEQYF
TRBJ2-1 | TRBV12-3/TRBV12-4 | 13 | CASSIGATNEQFF
TRBJ1-1 | TRBV19 | 14 | CASSISGGDTEAFF
TRBJ1-1 | TRBV9 | 13 | CASSLGQGDKAFF
TRBJ2-3 | TRBV5-1 | 15 | CASSGKTDGTDTQYF
TRBJ1-6 | TRBV6-6 | 15 | CASSYDGTASSPLHF
TRBJ2-1 | TRBV4-1 | 16 | CASSPGGGLGDNEQFF
TRBJ1-5 | TRBV28 | 14 | CASSLLDGNQPQHF
TRBJ1-5 | TRBV6-2/TRBV6-3 | 17 | CASSKLSGTGDNQPQHF
TRBJ1-2 | TRBV12-3/TRBV12-4 | 15 | CASSPSGTPGSGYTF
TRBJ2-5 | TRBV5-6 | 17 | CASSLGPNPAPVETQYF
TRBJ2-5 | TRBV6-2/TRBV6-3 | 17 | CASSYFFEGTGRGGQYF
TRBJ2-3 | TRBV4-3 | 17 | CASSQGVAGGRTDTQYF
TRBJ2-3 | TRBV5-1 | 20 | CASSLVEPRFLRGSTDTQYF